The clone carrying this T cell receptor beta chain was found many times. The sample originates from a study of HIV-infected children after antiretroviral therapy interruption. The CDR3 runs 17 residues. V lost 7 bases and J lost 8; bases outside the gene matches: 13. Germline V gene data show CDR1 as MNHNS and CDR2 as SASEGT. Treatment indicated: PENTA 11 planned treatment interruption arm or continuous ART arm. RNA-based 3' RACE libraries used unique molecular identifiers. TCRdb called the 3' RACE reads again in MiXCR, with one record for every CDR3 protein. The repertoire includes around 41,000 distinct CDR3 sequences, about 6.5% of them detected once, and more than 0.95% sits in the top ten.

Sequencing used CD45RA+ CD4+ T cells from PBMCs, pooled from several time points, obtained from a donor given antiretroviral therapy, either interrupted or continuous. Noted subset: naive CD4+ CD45RA+ CD45RO- T cells. This sequence originates from a pool of human donors with HIV. J is TRBJ2-1 and V is TRBV6-1; TRBD2 matches at 14 bases. CDR3 loop: CASTPLRTSGRTHEQFF. The CDR3 nucleotides are TGTGCCAGCACCCCCCTGAGGACTAGCGGGAGGACCCATGAGCAGTTCTTC.